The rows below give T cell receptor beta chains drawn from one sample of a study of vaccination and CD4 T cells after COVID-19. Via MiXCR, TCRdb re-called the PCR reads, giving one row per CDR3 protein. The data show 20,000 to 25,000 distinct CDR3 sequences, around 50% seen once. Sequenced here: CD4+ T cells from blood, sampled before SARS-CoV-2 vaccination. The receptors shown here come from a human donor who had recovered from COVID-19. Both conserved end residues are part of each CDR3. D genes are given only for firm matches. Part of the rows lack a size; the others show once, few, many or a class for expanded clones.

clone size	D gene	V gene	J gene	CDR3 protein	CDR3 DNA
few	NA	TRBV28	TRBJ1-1	CASSFVSPLRAFF	TGTGCCAGCAGTTTTGTTTCCCCCCTTCGAGCTTTCTTT
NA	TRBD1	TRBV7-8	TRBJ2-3	CATQTSDRSTDTQYF	TGTGCCACCCAAACATCGGACAGGAGCACAGATACGCAGTATTTT
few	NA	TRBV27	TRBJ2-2	CASSFSRVGELFF	TGTGCCAGCAGTTTTTCTAGGGTCGGGGAGCTGTTTTTT
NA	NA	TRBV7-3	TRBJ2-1	CASSQTRINEQFF	TGTGCCAGCAGCCAGACTCGCATCAATGAGCAGTTCTTC
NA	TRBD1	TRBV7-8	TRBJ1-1	CASSLTGTGVRRAFF	TGTGCCAGCAGCTTAACCGGGACAGGGGTCCGACGGGCTTTCTTT
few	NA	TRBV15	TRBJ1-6	CATSRLDSPLHF	TGTGCCACCAGCAGACTGGATTCACCCCTCCACTTT
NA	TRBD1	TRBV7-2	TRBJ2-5	CASSPSQGTETQYF	TGTGCCAGCAGCCCATCACAGGGGACAGAGACCCAGTACTTC
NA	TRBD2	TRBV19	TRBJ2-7	CASSSGRARAYEQYF	TGTGCCAGTAGTAGCGGGAGGGCCAGGGCCTACGAGCAGTACTTC
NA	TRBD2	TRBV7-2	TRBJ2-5	CASSQRRGIGETQYF	TGTGCCAGCAGCCAAAGGCGGGGGATCGGTGAGACCCAGTACTTC
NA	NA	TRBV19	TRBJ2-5	CASSIGWGRVPGETQYF	TGTGCCAGTAGTATCGGTTGGGGCAGGGTCCCCGGAGAGACCCAGTACTTC